This TCR beta chain was identified during a study of cytomegalovirus exposure and HLA in healthy donors. The primer mix had 60 Vbeta and 13 Jbeta primers. This table comes from immunoSEQ multiplex PCR, and its TCRdb copy is limited to in-frame clones, with some not included. Of about 150,000 clones in the sample, under 90% were seen once. Trimming stripped 4 bases from V and 4 bases from J, with 16 bases between. Germline V CDR1 and CDR2: MNHEY, SVGAGI. The CDR3 runs to 15 residues. V gene TRBV6-5 combines with J gene TRBJ1-2; D ambiguous. The source is a young man in good health and CMV-seronegative. The sequenced sample was PBMCs. The CDR3 loop reads CASSFRPGKLYGYTF. The CDR3 DNA reads TGTGCCAGCAGTTTCAGGCCGGGGAAACTCTATGGCTACACCTTC.